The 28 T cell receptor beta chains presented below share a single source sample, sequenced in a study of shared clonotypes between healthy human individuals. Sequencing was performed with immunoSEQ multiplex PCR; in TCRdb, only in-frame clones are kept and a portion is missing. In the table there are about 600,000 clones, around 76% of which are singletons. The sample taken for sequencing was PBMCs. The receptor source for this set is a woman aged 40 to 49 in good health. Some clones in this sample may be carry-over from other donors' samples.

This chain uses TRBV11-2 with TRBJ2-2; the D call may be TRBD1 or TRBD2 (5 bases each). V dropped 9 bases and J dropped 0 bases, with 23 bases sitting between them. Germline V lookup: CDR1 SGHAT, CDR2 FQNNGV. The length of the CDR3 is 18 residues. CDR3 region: CASGTVRFIQSNTGELFF. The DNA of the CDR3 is TGTGCCAGTGGGACCGTCCGTTTCATACAATCGAACACCGGGGAGCTGTTTTTT. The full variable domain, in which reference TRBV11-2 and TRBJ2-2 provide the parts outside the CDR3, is EAGVAQSPRYKIIEKRQSVAFWCNPISGHATLYWYQQILGQGPKLLIQFQNNGVVDDSQLPKDRFSAERLKGVDSTLKIQPAKLEDSAVYLCASGTVRFIQSNTGELFFGEGSRLTVL.

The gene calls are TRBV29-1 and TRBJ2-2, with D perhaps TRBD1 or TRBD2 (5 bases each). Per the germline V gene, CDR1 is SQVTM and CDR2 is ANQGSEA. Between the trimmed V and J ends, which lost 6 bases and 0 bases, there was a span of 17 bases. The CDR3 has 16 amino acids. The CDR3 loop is CSVAGTPNANTGELFF. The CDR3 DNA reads TGCAGCGTAGCCGGGACGCCGAACGCGAACACCGGGGAGCTGTTTTTT.

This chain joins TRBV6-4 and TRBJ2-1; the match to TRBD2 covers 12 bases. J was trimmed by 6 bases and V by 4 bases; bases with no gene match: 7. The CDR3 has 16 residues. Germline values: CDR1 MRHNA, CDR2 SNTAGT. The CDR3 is CASSAEGLAGANEQFF. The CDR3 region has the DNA TGTGCCAGCAGTGCCGAGGGACTAGCGGGCGCCAATGAGCAGTTCTTC.

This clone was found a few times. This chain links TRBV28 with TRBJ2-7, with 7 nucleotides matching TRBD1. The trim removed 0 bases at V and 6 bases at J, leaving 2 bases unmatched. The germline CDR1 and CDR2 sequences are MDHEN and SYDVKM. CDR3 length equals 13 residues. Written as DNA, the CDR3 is TGTGCCAGCAGTTTATGGAGGGGGCGCGAGCAGTACTTC. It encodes CASSLWRGREQYF.

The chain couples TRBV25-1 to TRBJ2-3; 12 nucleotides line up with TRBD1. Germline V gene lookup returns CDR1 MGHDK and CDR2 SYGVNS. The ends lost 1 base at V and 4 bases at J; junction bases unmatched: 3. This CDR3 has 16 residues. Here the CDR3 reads CASSESGTGGSDTQYF. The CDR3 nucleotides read TGTGCCAGCAGTGAATCCGGGACAGGGGGCTCAGATACGCAGTATTTT.

CDR3 residues: CASSRALGQGWNEQFF. The CDR3, as DNA: TGTGCCAGCAGCCGAGCCTTGGGACAGGGGTGGAATGAGCAGTTCTTC. The chain recombines TRBV28 with TRBJ2-1, with TRBD1 matching 10 bases. The ends lost 6 bases at V and 7 bases at J; junction bases unmatched: 12. CDR1 is MDHEN, CDR2 SYDVKM, per germline. CDR3 size: 16 residues. Using reference TRBV28 and TRBJ2-1 for the parts outside the CDR3, the full variable domain is DVKVTQSSRYLVKRTGEKVFLECVQDMDHENMFWYRQDPGLGLRLIYFSYDVKMKEKGDIPEGYSVSREKKERFSLILESASTNQTSMYLCASSRALGQGWNEQFFGPGTRLTVL.

The chain's CDR3 is CASVGRGSENTIYF. For the CDR3, the DNA is TGTGCCAGCGTGGGGAGGGGAAGCGAAAACACCATATATTTT. The V call is TRBV6-6, the J call TRBJ1-3; TRBD1 is a possible D gene (5 bases). Trimming pared 8 bases from V and 6 bases from J, leaving 17 bases between. This CDR3 comprises 14 residues. Germline V gene lookup returns CDR1 MNHNY and CDR2 SVGAGI (reference sequence).

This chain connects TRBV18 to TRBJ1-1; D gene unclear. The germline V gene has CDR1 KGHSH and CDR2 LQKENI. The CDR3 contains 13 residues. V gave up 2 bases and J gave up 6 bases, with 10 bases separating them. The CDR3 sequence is CASSPESVPEAFF. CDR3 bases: TGTGCCAGCTCACCAGAATCGGTCCCTGAAGCTTTCTTT.

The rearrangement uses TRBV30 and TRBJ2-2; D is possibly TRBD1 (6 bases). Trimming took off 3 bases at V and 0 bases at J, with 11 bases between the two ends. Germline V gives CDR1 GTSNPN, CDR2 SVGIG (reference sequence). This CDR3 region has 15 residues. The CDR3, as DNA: TGTGCCTGGAGGGCAGGGGCAGCGAACACCGGGGAGCTGTTTTTT. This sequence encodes CAWRAGAANTGELFF.

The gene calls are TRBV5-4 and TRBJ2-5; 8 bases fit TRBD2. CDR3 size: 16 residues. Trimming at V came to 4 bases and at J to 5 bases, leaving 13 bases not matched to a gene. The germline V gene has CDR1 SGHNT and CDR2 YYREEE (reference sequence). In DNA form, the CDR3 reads TGTGCCAGCAGCCCCATGGTAGCGGGATATCGTGAGACCCAGTACTTC. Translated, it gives CASSPMVAGYRETQYF.

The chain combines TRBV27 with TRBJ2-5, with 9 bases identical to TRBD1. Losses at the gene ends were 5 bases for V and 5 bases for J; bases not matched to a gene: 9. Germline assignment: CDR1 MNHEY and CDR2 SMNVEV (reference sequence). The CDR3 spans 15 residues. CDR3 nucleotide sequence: TGTGCCAGCAGTCCAGGGACAGGGCTTGCGGAGACCCAGTACTTC. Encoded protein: CASSPGTGLAETQYF.

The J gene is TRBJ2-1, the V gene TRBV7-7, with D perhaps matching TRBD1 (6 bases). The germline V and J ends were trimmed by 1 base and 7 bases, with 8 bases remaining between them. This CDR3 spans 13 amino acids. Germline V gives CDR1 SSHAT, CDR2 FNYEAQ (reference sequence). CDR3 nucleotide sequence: TGTGCCAGCAGCTTAGACAGGGTGAATGAGCAGTTCTTC. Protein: CASSLDRVNEQFF.

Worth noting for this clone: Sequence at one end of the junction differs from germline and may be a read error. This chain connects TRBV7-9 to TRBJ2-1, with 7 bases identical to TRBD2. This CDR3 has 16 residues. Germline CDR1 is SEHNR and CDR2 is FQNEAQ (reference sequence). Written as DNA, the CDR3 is TGTGCCAGCAGCCTAGCCTCTAGCGGAGCTTACAATGAGCAGTTCTTC. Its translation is CASSLASSGAYNEQFF.

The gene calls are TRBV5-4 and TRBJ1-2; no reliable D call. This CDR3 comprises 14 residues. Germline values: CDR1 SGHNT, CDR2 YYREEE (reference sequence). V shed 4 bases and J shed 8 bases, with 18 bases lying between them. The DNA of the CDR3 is TGTGCCAGCAGCCACCCCCGGGTCCCTGGGGGCTACACCTTC. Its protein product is CASSHPRVPGGYTF.

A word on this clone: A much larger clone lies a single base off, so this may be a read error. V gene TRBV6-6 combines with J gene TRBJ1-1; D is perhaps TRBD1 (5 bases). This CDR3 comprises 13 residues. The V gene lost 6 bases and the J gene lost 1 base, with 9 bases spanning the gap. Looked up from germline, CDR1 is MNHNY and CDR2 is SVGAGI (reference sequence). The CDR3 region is CASSTTENTEAFF. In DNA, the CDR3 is TGTGCCAGCAGCACGACAGAGAACACTGAAGCTTTCTTT.

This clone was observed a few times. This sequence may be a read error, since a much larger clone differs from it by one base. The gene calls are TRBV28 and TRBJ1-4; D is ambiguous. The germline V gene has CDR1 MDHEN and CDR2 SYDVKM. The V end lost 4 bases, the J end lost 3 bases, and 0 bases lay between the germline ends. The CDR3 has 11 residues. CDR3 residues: CASSSNEKLFF. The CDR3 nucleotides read TGTGCCAGCAGTTCTAATGAAAAACTGTTTTTT.

The CDR3 reads CASSFKGLAVEQYF. CDR3 in DNA: TGCGCCAGCAGCTTCAAAGGACTAGCGGTTGAGCAGTACTTC. The chain carries TRBV5-1 and TRBJ2-7, with 10 bases that match TRBD2. V was clipped by 2 bases and J by 7 bases; unmatched bases: 6. Germline lookup yields CDR1 SGHRS and CDR2 YFSETQ. This CDR3 is 14 amino acids long.

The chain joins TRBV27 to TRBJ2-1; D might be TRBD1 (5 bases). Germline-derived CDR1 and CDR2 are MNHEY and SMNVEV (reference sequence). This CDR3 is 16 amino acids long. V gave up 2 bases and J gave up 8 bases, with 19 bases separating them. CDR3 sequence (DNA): TGTGCCAGCAGTTTAGGGCAGGGCGATTTCGGCGATGAGCAGTTCTTC. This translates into CASSLGQGDFGDEQFF.

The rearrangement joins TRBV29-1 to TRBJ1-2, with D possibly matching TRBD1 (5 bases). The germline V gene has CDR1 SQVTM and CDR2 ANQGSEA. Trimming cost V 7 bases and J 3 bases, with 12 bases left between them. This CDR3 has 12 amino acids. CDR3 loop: CSGQTGDYGYTF. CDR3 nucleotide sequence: TGCAGCGGCCAGACGGGGGACTATGGCTACACCTTC.

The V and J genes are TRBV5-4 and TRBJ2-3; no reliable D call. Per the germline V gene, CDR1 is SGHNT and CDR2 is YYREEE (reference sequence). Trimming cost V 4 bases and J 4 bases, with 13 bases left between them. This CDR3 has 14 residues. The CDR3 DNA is TGTGCCAGCAGCCCTATGGATCGCCCAGATACGCAGTATTTT. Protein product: CASSPMDRPDTQYF.

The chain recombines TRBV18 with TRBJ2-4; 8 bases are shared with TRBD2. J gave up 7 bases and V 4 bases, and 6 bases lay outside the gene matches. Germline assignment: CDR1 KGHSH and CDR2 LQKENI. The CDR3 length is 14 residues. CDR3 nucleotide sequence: TGTGCCAGCTCACGAAGCGGGAGAAGTAACATTCAGTACTTC. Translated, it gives CASSRSGRSNIQYF.

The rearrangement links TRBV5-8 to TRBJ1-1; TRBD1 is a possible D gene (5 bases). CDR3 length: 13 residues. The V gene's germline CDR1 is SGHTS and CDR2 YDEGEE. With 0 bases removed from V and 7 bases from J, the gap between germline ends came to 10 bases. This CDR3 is CASSLDRTIEAFF. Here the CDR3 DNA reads TGTGCCAGCAGCTTGGACAGGACGATTGAAGCTTTCTTT.

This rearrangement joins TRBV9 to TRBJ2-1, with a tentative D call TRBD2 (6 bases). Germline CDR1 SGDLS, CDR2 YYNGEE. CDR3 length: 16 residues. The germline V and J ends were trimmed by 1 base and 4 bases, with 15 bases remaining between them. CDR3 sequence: CASSVFGGGGYNEQFF. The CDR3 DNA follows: TGTGCCAGCAGCGTATTTGGGGGAGGAGGGTACAATGAGCAGTTCTTC. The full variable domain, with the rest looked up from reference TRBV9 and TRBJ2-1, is DSGVTQTPKHLITATGQRVTLRCSPRSGDLSVYWYQQSLDQGLQFLIQYYNGEERAKGNILERFSAQQFPDLHSELNLSSLELGDSALYFCASSVFGGGGYNEQFFGPGTRLTVL.

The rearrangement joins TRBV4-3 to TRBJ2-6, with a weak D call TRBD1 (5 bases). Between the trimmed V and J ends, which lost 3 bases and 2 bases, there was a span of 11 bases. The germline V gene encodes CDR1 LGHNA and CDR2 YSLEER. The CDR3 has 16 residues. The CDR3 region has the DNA TGCGCCAGCAGCCAGGGTGTGGGGCCTGGGGCCAACGTCCTGACTTTC. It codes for CASSQGVGPGANVLTF.

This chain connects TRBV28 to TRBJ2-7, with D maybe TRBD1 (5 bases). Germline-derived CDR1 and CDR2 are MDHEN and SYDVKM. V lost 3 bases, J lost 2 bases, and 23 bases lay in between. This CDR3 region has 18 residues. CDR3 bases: TGTGCCAGCAGTTTCCCCAGGGTGATTCGCGATGGGGCCTACGAGCAGTACTTC. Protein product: CASSFPRVIRDGAYEQYF.

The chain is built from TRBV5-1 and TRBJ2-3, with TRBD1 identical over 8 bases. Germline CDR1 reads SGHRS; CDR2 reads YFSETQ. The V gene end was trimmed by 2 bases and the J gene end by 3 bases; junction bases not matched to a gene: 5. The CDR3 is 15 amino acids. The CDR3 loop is CASSFRTGRTDTQYF. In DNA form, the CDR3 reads TGCGCCAGCAGCTTCCGGACAGGGCGGACAGATACGCAGTATTTT.

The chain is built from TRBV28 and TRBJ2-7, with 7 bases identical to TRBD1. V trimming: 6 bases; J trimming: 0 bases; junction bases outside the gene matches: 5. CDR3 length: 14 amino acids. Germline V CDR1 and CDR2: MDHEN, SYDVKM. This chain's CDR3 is CASRQGSPSYEQYF. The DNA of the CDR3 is TGTGCCAGCAGACAGGGGTCCCCCTCCTACGAGCAGTACTTC.

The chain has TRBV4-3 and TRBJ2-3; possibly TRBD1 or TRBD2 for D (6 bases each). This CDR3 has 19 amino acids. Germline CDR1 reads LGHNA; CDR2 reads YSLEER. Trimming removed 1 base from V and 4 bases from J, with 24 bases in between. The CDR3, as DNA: TGCGCCAGCAGCCAAGTAGCAGGGGCTCCGGAGGGGAAGGCAGATACGCAGTATTTT. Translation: CASSQVAGAPEGKADTQYF.